This TCR beta chain emerged from a study of T cell responses to AZD1222 COVID-19 vaccine. Overall study findings and caveats: Mostly white British, mostly female donors; authors suggested clonal diversity may be underestimated. Of spike-specific TCRs, nearly half reportedly target regions left unmutated in variants.

Worth noting for this clone: Its antigen is still unknown.

This CDR3 has 13 residues. The V gene lost 0 bases and the J gene lost 5 bases, with 5 bases spanning the gap. Looked up from germline, CDR1 is LGHDT and CDR2 is YNNKEL (reference sequence). Profiling relied on immunoSEQ multiplex PCR, and the TCRdb table lists in-frame clones only, not all of them. The sample lists about 140,000 clones, roughly nine tenths occurring once. Doses given second, at about 4 or about 12 weeks, were pooled. The TCR originated in an adult who received the AZD1222 COVID-19 vaccine. The rearrangement joins TRBV3-1 (or the pseudogene TRBV3-2) to TRBJ1-5; D remains unclear. The sample was peripheral blood, taken 28 days after the second AZD1222 dose. As DNA, the CDR3 is TGTGCCAGCAGCCAAGATCTTGATCAGCCCCAGCATTTT. This gives the protein CASSQDLDQPQHF.